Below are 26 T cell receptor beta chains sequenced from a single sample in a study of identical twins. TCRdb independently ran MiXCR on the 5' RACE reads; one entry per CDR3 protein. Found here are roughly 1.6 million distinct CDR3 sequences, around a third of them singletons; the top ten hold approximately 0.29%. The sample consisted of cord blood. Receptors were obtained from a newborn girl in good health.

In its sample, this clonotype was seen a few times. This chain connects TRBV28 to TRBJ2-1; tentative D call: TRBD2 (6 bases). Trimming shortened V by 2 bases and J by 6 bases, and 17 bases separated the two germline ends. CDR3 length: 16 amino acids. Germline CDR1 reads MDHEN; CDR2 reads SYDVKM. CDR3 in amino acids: CASSLNSGGPGNEQFF. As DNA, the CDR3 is TGTGCCAGCAGTTTAAATTCCGGAGGGCCCGGCAATGAGCAGTTCTTC.

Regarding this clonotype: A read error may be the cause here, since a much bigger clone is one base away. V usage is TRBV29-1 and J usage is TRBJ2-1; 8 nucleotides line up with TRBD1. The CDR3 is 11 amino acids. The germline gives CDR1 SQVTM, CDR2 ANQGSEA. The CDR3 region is CSVRDRNGQFF. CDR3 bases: TGCAGCGTTCGGGACAGGAATGGGCAGTTCTTC.

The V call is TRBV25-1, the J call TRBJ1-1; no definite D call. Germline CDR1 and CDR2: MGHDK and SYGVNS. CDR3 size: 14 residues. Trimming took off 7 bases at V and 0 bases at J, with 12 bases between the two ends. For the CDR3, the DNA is TGTGCCAGCATGGCAAGGATCATGAACACTGAAGCTTTCTTT. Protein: CASMARIMNTEAFF.

In DNA, the CDR3 is TGTGCCAGCAGCTTGTGGCTAGCGGGGGATCTATACAATGAGCAGTTCTTC. Amino acids: CASSLWLAGDLYNEQFF. This chain joins TRBV7-2 and TRBJ2-1, with 10 nucleotides matching TRBD2. Germline V gene lookup returns CDR1 SGHTA and CDR2 FQGNSA. The CDR3 length is 17 residues. Germline trimming cut 3 bases from V and 4 bases from J; bases unmatched to any gene: 9.

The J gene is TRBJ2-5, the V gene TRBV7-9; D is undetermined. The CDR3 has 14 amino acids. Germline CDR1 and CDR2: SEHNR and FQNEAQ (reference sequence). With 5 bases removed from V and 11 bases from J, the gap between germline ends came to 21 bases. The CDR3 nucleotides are TGTGCCAGCAGCCAAACGCTCCTAAACAATGAGCAGTACTTC. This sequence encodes CASSQTLLNNEQYF. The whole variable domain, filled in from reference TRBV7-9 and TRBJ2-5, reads DTGVSQNPRHKITKRGQNVTFRCDPISEHNRLYWYRQTLGQGPEFLTYFQNEAQLEKSRLLSDRFSAERPKGSFSTLEIQRTEQGDSAMYLCASSQTLLNNEQYFGPGTRLLVL.

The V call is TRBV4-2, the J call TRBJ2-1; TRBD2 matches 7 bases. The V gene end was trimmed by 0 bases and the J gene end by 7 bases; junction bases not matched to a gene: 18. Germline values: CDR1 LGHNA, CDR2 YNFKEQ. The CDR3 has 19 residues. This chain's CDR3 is CASSQDPSARGRVRNEQFF. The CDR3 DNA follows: TGTGCCAGCAGCCAAGACCCCTCGGCAAGAGGGAGGGTTAGGAATGAGCAGTTCTTC.

In DNA form, the CDR3 reads TGTGCCAGCAGCCAAGATCGACTAGGAAACACCATATATTTT. Translating gives CASSQDRLGNTIYF. The chain joins TRBV4-2 to TRBJ1-3; D uncertain. V shed 0 bases and J shed 4 bases, with 7 bases lying between them. Germline values: CDR1 LGHNA, CDR2 YNFKEQ. This CDR3 is 14 amino acids long.

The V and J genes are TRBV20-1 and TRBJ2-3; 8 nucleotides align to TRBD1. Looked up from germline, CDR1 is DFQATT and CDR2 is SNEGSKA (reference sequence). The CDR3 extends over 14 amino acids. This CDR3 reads CSSAETGGTDTQYF. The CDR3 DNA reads TGCAGCTCAGCCGAGACAGGGGGCACAGATACGCAGTATTTT.

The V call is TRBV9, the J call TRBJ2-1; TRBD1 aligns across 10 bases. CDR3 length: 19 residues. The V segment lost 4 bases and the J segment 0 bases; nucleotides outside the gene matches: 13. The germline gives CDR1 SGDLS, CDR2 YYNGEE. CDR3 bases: TGTGCCAGCAGCTTAGGACAGGGGGGACTTACCAGCTCCTACAATGAGCAGTTCTTC. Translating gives CASSLGQGGLTSSYNEQFF.

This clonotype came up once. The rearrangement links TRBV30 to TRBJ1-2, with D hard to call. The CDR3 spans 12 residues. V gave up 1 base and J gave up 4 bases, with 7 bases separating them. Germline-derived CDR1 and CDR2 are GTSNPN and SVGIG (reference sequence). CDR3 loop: CAWSAGSYGYTF. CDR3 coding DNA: TGTGCCTGGAGTGCCGGCTCCTATGGCTACACCTTC. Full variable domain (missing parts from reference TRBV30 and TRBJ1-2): SQTIHQWPATLVQPVGSPLSLECTVEGTSNPNLYWYRQAAGRGLQLLFYSVGIGQISSEVPQNLSASRPQDRQFILSSKKLLLSDSGFYLCAWSAGSYGYTFGSGTRLTVV.

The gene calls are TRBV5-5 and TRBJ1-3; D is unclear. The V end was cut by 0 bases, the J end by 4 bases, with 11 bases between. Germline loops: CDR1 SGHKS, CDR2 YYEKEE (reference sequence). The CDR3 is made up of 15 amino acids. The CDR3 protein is CASSLVELSGNTIYF. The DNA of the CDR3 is TGTGCCAGCAGCTTGGTGGAGCTTTCGGGAAACACCATATATTTT.

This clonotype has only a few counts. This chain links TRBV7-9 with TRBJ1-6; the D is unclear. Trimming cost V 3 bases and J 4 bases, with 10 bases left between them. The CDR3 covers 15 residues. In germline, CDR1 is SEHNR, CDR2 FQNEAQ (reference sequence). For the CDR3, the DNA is TGTGCCAGCAGCTTTAACGAGGGTTATAATTCACCCCTCCACTTT. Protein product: CASSFNEGYNSPLHF.

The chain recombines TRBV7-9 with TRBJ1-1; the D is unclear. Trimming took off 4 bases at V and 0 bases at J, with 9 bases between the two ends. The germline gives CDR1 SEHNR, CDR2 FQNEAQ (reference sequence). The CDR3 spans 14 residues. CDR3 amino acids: CASSWELMNTEAFF. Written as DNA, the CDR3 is TGTGCCAGCAGCTGGGAGCTGATGAACACTGAAGCTTTCTTT.

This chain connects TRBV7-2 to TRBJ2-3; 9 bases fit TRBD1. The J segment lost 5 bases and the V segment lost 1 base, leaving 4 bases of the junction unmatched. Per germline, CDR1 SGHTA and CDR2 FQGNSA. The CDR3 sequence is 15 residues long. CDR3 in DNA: TGTGCCAGCAGCTTAGTGGGACAGGGCGGAGATACGCAGTATTTT. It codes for CASSLVGQGGDTQYF.

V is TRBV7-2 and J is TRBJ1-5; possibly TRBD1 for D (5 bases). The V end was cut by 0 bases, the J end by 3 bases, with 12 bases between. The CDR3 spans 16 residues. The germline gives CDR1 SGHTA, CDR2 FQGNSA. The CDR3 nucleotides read TGTGCCAGCAGCTTAGCGCGCGGGGGTCCCAATCAGCCCCAGCATTTT. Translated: CASSLARGGPNQPQHF.

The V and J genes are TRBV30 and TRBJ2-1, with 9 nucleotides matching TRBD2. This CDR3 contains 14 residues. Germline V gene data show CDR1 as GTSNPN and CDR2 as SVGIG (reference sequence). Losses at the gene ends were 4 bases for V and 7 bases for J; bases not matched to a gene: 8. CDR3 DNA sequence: TGTGCCTGGACCCTGACTAGCGGTGTTAATGAGCAGTTCTTC. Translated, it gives CAWTLTSGVNEQFF.

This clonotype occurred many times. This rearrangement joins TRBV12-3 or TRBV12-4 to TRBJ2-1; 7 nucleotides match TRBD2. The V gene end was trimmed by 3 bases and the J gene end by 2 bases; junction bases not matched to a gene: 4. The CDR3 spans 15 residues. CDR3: CASSFGGRAYNEQFF. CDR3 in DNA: TGTGCCAGCAGTTTTGGAGGGAGGGCCTACAATGAGCAGTTCTTC.

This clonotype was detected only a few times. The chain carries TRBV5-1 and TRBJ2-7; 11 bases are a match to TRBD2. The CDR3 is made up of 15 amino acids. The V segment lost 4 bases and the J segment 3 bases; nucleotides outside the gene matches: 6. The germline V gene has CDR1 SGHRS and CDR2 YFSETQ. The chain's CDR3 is CASSGGTSGDYEQYF. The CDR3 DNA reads TGCGCCAGCAGCGGGGGGACTAGCGGAGACTACGAGCAGTACTTC.

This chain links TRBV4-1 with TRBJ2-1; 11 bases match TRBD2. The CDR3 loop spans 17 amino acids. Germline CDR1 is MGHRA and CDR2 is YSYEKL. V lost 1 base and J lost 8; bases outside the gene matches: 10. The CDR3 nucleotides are TGCGCCAGCAGCCAAGCCCCTACTAGCGGGGGTACTCATGAGCAGTTCTTC. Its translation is CASSQAPTSGGTHEQFF.

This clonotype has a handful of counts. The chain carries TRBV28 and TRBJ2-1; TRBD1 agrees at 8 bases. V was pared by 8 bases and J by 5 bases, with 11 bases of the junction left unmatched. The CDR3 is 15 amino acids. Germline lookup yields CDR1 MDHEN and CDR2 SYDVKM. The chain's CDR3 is CASPAAKQGDNEQFF. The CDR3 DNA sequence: TGTGCCAGCCCTGCCGCCAAACAGGGGGACAATGAGCAGTTCTTC. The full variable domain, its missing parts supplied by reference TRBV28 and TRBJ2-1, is DVKVTQSSRYLVKRTGEKVFLECVQDMDHENMFWYRQDPGLGLRLIYFSYDVKMKEKGDIPEGYSVSREKKERFSLILESASTNQTSMYLCASPAAKQGDNEQFFGPGTRLTVL.

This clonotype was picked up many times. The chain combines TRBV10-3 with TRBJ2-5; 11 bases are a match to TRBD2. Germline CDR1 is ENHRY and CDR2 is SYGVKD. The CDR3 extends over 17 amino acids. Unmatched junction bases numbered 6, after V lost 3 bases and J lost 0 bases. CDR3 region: CAISEASSGRNQETQYF. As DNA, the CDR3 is TGTGCCATCAGTGAAGCCTCTAGCGGGAGGAACCAAGAGACCCAGTACTTC.

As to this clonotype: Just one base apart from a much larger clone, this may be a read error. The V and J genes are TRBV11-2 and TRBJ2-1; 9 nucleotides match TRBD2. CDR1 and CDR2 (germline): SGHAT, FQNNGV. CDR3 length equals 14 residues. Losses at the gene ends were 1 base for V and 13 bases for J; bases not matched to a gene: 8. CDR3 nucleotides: TGTGCCAGCAGCTTAGGACTAGCGGAAGAGACCCAGTTCTTC. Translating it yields CASSLGLAEETQFF.

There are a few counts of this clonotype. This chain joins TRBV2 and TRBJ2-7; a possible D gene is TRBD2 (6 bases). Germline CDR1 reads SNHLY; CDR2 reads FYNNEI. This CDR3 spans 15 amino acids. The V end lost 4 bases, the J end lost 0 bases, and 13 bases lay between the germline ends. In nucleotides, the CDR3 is TGTGCCAGCAGTGGTCCTAGCGTTAGCTCCTACGAGCAGTACTTC. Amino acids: CASSGPSVSSYEQYF.

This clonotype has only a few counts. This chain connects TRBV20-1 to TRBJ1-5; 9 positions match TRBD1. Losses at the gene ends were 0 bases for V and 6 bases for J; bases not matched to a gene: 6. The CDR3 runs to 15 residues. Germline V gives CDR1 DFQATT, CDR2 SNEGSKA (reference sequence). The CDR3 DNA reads TGCAGTGCTAGAGAGCTGGACAGGGGAGGTCAGCCCCAGCATTTT. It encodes CSARELDRGGQPQHF.

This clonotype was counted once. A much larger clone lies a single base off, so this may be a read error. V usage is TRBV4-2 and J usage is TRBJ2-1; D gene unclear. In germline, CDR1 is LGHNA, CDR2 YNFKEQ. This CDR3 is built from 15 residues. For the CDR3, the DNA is TGTGCCAGCAGCCAAGATCAACCCGGGTACAATAAGCAGTTCTTC. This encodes CASSQDQPGYNKQFF.

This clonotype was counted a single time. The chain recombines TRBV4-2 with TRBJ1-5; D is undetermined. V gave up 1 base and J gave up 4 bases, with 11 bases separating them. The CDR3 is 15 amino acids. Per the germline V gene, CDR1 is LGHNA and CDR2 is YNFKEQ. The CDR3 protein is CASSQASTENQPQHF. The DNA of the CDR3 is TGTGCCAGCAGCCAAGCGAGCACAGAGAATCAGCCCCAGCATTTT.